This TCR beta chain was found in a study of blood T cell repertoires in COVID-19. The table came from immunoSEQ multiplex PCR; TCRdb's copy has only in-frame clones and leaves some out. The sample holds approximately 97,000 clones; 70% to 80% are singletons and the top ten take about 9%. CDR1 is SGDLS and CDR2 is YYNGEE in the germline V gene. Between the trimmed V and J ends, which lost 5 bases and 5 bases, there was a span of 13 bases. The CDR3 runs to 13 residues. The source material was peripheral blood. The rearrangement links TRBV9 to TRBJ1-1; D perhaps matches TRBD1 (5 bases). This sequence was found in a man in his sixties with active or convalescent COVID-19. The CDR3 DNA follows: TGTGCCAGCAGGAAGAGCGGGGGGACTGAAGCTTTCTTT. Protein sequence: CASRKSGGTEAFF.